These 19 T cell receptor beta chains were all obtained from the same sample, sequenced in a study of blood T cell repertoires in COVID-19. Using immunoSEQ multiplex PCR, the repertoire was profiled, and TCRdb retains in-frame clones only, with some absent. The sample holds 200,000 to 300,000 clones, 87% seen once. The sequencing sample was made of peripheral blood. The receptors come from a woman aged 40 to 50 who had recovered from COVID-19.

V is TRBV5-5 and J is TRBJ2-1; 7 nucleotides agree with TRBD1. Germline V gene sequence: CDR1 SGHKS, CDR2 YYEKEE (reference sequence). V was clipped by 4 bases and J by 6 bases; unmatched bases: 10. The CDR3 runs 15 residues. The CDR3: CASSLRWTGLNEQFF. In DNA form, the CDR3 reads TGTGCCAGCAGCCTTCGATGGACAGGACTCAATGAGCAGTTCTTC.

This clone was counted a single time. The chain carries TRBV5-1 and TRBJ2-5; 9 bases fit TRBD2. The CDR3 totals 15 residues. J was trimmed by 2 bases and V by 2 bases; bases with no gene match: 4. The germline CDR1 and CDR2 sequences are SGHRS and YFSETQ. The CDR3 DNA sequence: TGCGCCAGCAGCTTCGTAGCGGGGGCACAAGAGACCCAGTACTTC. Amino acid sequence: CASSFVAGAQETQYF.

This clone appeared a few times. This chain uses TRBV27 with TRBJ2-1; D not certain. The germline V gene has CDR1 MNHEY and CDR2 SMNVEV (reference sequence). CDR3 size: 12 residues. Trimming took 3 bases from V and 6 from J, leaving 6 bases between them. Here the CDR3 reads CASSFPGNEQFF. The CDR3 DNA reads TGTGCCAGCAGTTTTCCCGGCAATGAGCAGTTCTTC.

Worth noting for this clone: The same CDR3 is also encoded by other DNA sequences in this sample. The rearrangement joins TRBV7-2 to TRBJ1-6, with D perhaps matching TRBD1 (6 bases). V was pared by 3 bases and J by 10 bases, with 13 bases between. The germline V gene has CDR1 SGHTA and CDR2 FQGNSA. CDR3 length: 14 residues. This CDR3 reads CASSFKQGNSPLHF. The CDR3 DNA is TGTGCCAGCAGCTTTAAACAGGGAAACTCACCCCTCCACTTT.

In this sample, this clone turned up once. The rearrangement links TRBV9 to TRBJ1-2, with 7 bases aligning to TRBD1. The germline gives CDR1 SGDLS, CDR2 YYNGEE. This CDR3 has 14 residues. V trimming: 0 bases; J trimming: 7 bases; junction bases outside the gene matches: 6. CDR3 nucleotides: TGTGCCAGCAGCGTAGAGACAGGGACTGGTGGCTACACCTTC. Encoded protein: CASSVETGTGGYTF. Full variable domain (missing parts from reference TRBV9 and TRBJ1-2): DSGVTQTPKHLITATGQRVTLRCSPRSGDLSVYWYQQSLDQGLQFLIQYYNGEERAKGNILERFSAQQFPDLHSELNLSSLELGDSALYFCASSVETGTGGYTFGSGTRLTVV.

The CDR3 loop is CASSSQGFNSPLHF. CDR3 sequence (DNA): TGTGCCAGCAGCTCACAGGGTTTTAATTCACCCCTCCACTTT. The V call is TRBV11-2, the J call TRBJ1-6; D perhaps matches TRBD1 (6 bases). Trimming removed 4 bases at V and 6 bases at J, with 10 bases between. This CDR3 region has 14 residues. Germline V CDR1 and CDR2: SGHAT, FQNNGV.

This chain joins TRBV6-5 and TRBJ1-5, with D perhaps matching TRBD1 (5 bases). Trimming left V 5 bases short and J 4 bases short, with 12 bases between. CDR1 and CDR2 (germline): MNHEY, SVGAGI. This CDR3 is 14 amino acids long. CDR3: CASSPDRVNQPQHF. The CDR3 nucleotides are TGTGCCAGCAGTCCCGACAGAGTAAATCAGCCCCAGCATTTT.

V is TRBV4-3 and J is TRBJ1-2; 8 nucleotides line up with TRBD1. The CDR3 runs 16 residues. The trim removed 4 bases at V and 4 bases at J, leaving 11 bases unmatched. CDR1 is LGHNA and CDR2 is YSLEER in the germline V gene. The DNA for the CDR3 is TGCGCCAGCAGCCGGGCCTTCTCAGGGGGCGGCTATGGCTACACCTTC. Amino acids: CASSRAFSGGGYGYTF.

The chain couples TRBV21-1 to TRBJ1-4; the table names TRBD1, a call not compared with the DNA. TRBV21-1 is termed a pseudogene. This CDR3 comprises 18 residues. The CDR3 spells CASSNRGDTSPLNEKLFF. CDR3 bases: TGTGCCAGCAGCAACAGGGGAGATACCTCACCTCTTAACGAAAAACTGTTTTTT.

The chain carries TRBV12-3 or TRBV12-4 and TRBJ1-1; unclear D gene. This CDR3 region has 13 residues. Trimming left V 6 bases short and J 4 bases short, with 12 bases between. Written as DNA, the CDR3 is TGTGCCAGCAGCCAGGTTAAGGTCACTGAAGCTTTCTTT. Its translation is CASSQVKVTEAFF.

The CDR3 bases are TGTGCCAGCGCGGGGATGGGCAATCAGCCCCAGCATTTT. It encodes CASAGMGNQPQHF. V usage is TRBV6-5 and J usage is TRBJ1-5; D is unclear. This CDR3 contains 13 residues. Trimming cost V 8 bases and J 2 bases, with 10 bases left between them. Germline loops: CDR1 MNHEY, CDR2 SVGAGI.

This CDR3 is CASSIGTGGAREQYF. In DNA, the CDR3 is TGTGCCAGCAGCATAGGGACAGGGGGCGCGAGGGAGCAGTACTTC. The rearrangement uses TRBV9 and TRBJ2-7; 12 nucleotides line up with TRBD1. This CDR3 is 15 amino acids long. In germline, CDR1 is SGDLS, CDR2 YYNGEE. V gave up 4 bases and J gave up 7 bases; unmatched junction bases: 9.

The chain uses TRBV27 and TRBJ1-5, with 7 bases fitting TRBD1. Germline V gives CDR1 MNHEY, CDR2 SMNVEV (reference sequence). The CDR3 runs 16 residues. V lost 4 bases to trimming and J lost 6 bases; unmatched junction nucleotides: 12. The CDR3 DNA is TGTGCCAGCAGTTCCCTCACAGGGGATGGGGGTCAGCCCCAGCATTTT. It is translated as CASSSLTGDGGQPQHF.

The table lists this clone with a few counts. This CDR3 reads CASSRDRHEKLFF. The CDR3 region has the DNA TGTGCCAGCAGCCGGGACAGGCATGAAAAACTGTTTTTT. The V and J genes are TRBV7-2 and TRBJ1-4, with TRBD1 matching 8 bases. In germline, CDR1 is SGHTA, CDR2 FQGNSA. This CDR3 has 13 residues. Unmatched junction bases numbered 2, after V lost 5 bases and J lost 6 bases.

CDR3 region: CASSDRSTSTDTQYF. As DNA, the CDR3 is TGTGCCAGTAGTGACAGATCGACTAGCACAGATACGCAGTATTTT. The rearrangement joins TRBV19 to TRBJ2-3; maybe TRBD1 (5 bases). The CDR3 has 15 amino acids. The V gene lost 5 bases and the J gene lost 0 bases, with 12 bases spanning the gap. Germline V gene data show CDR1 as LNHDA and CDR2 as SQIVND (reference sequence). Full variable domain (outside the CDR3, taken from reference TRBV19 and TRBJ2-3): DGGITQSPKYLFRKEGQNVTLSCEQNLNHDAMYWYRQDPGQGLRLIYYSQIVNDFQKGDIAEGYSVSREKKESFPLTVTSAQKNPTAFYLCASSDRSTSTDTQYFGPGTRLTVL.

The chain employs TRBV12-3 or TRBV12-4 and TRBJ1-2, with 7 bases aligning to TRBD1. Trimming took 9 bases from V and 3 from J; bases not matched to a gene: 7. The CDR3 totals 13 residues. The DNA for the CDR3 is TGTGCCAGTGGGACAGATGCTTACTATGGCTACACCTTC. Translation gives CASGTDAYYGYTF.

This chain's CDR3 is CASSLELTETQYF. In DNA, the CDR3 is TGTGCCAGCAGCTTAGAACTAACAGAGACCCAGTACTTC. The J gene is TRBJ2-5, the V gene TRBV13; D unclear. V was shortened by 1 base and J by 4 bases, with 7 bases between the two germline ends. Germline CDR1 reads PRHDT; CDR2 reads FYEKMQ (reference sequence). CDR3 size: 13 residues. Complete variable domain (other parts from reference TRBV13 and TRBJ2-5): AAGVIQSPRHLIKEKRETATLKCYPIPRHDTVYWYQQGPGQDPQFLISFYEKMQSDKGSIPDRFSAQQFSDYHSELNMSSLELGDSALYFCASSLELTETQYFGPGTRLLVL.

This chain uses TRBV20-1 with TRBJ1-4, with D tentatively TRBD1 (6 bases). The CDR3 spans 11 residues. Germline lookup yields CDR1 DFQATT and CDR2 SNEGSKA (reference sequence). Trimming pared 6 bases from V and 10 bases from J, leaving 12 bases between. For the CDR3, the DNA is TGCAGTGCCGCGGACAGTAGAAAACTGTTTTTT. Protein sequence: CSAADSRKLFF.

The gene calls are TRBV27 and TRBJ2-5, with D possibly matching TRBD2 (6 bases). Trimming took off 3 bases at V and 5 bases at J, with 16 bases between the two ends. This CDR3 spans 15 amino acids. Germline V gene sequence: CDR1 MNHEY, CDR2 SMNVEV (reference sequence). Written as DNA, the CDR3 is TGTGCCAGCAGTTTCCTCCGGGACTCCACGGAGACCCAGTACTTC. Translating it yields CASSFLRDSTETQYF.